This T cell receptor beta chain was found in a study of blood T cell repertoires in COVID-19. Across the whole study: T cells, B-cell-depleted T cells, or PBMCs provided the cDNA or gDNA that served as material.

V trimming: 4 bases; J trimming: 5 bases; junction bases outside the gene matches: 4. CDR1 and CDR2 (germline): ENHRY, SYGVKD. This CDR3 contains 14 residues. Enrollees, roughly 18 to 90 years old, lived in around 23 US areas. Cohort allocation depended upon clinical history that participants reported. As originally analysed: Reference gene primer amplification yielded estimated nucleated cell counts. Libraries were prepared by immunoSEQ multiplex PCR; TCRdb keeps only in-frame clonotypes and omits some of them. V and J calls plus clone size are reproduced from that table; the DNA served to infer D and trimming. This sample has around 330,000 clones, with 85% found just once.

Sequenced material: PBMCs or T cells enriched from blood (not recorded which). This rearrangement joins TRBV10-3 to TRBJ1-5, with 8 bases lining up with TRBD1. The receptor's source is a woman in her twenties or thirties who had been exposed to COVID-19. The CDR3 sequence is CAISGQGIDQPQHF. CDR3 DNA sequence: TGTGCCATCAGTGGACAGGGGATCGATCAGCCCCAGCATTTT.